The sequence of this T cell receptor beta chain was determined in a study of naive and memory T cell subsets. Study observations and caveats: Between naive and memory subsets, TCR abundance power law exponents differed. Over 85% of naive TCR sequences appeared only once, unlike memory subsets.

Two oligonucleotides, mixed equimolar, formed the beta constant-region primer covering TRBC1 and TRBC2. The ligated cDNA underwent four PCR rounds using SP2 and nested alpha and beta constant-region primers. TCRdb passed the UMI-ligation and nested PCR reads through MiXCR, listing each CDR3 protein once. Among tens of thousands of distinct CDR3 sequences listed, roughly 15% were seen once. This clonotype was seen repeatedly, ten times or more. What it binds is unknown. This sequence originates from a human donor in good health. Sequenced input: effector memory CD4+ T cells from blood. Subset in this sample: effector memory, CD45RA- CD27-.

In DNA form, the CDR3 reads TGTGCCAGCAGCTCGACCATCACCGGGGAGCTGTTTTTT. This translates into CASSSTITGELFF. The chain combines TRBV7-2 with TRBJ2-2, with D unclear. Trimming removed 4 bases at V and 4 bases at J, with 7 bases between. The germline V gene encodes CDR1 SGHTA and CDR2 FQGNSA. The CDR3 totals 13 residues. The full variable domain, rest sourced from reference TRBV7-2 and TRBJ2-2, is GAGVSQSPSNKVTEKGKDVELRCDPISGHTALYWYRQSLGQGLEFLIYFQGNSAPDKSGLPSDRFSAERTGGSVSTLTIQRTQQEDSAVYLCASSSTITGELFFGEGSRLTVL.